This T cell receptor beta chain came from a study of T-cell memory formation after mild COVID-19. Study outcomes and limitations: CD8+ contracting clones occupied EMRA, while CD4+ ones occupied mainly CM and EM. For second-wave clones that peaked at day 37, SARS-CoV-2 specificity went unverified. Pre-infection memory held some responding clones, suggesting pre-existing cross-reactive T cells responded.

This clonotype was picked up a small number of times. Its antigen is undetermined. The CDR3 runs to 16 residues. Trimming at V came to 6 bases and at J to 2 bases, leaving 6 bases not matched to a gene. Germline V lookup: CDR1 SGDLS, CDR2 YYNGEE. A single record per CDR3 protein comes from TCRdb applying MiXCR to the 5' RACE reads. The sample carries 470,000 or so distinct CDR3 sequences, about 20% recorded once. The receptor was isolated from an adult woman who had mild COVID-19 (a few samples of this study predate the infection). Cell type and time point are not known. The sequencing input was PBMCs or a T cell subset sorted from them (not recorded which). J is TRBJ2-2 and V is TRBV9; 11 nucleotides align to TRBD2. The CDR3 DNA sequence: TGTGCCAGCAACCTAGCGGGAGGCCCCAACACCGGGGAGCTGTTTTTT. Protein: CASNLAGGPNTGELFF.